Listed below are T cell receptor beta chains from one sample, sequenced in a study of T cell repertoires in cytomegalovirus infection. TCRdb used MiXCR to reprocess the reads, holding one entry per CDR3 protein. The data show 200,000 to 300,000 distinct CDR3 sequences, roughly 13% seen once. Sample: PBMCs. Receptors were obtained from a human donor in good health (CMV status not recorded). Some clones in this sample may be carry-over from other donors' samples. Each CDR3 is given with its conserved first and last residue. The D gene is left open where the match is weak. Size tells how often a clone was seen (once, few, many) or the class of an expanded clone, and some rows leave it out.

clone size | J gene | D gene | V gene | CDR3 protein | CDR3 DNA
many | TRBJ2-7 | - | TRBV28 | CASSLGATYEQYF | TGTGCCAGCAGCTTGGGAGCCACCTACGAGCAGTACTTC
- | TRBJ2-3 | TRBD2 | TRBV12-3/TRBV12-4 | CASSSRGSGGADTQYF | TGTGCCAGCAGTTCCAGAGGTAGCGGGGGGGCGGATACGCAGTATTTT
- | TRBJ2-7 | - | TRBV27 | CASSLWAGTYEQYF | TGTGCCAGCAGTTTATGGGCAGGGACCTACGAGCAGTACTTC
- | TRBJ1-1 | - | TRBV2 | CATTFSNTEAFF | TGTGCCACCACTTTCTCGAACACTGAAGCTTTCTTT
many | TRBJ1-1 | TRBD1 | TRBV7-8 | CASSKGQALRENTEAFF | TGTGCCAGCAGCAAGGGACAGGCATTGCGGGAGAACACTGAAGCTTTCTTT
- | TRBJ1-1 | - | TRBV19 | CASSIGVRGAEAFF | TGTGCCAGTAGTATAGGAGTCAGGGGCGCTGAAGCTTTCTTT
many | TRBJ1-4 | - | TRBV9 | CASSVSGTNEKLFF | TGTGCCAGCAGCGTATCCGGGACTAATGAAAAACTGTTTTTT
many | TRBJ1-1 | - | TRBV9 | CASSTMTGEAFF | TGTGCCAGCAGCACAATGACGGGGGAAGCTTTCTTT
few | TRBJ1-1 | - | TRBV6-2/TRBV6-3 | CASSYSEGTEAFF | TGTGCCAGCAGTTACTCAGAAGGCACTGAAGCTTTCTTT
- | TRBJ2-3 | TRBD2 | TRBV9 | CASSVGLAGRSDTQYF | TGTGCCAGCAGCGTCGGACTAGCGGGGAGGTCAGATACGCAGTATTTT
- | TRBJ2-1 | TRBD1 | TRBV6-5 | CASSSRDRRNEQFF | TGTGCCAGCAGTTCACGGGACAGACGGAATGAGCAGTTCTTC
- | TRBJ1-5 | TRBD1 | TRBV20-1 | CSASPSTGINQPQHF | TGCAGTGCTAGCCCCTCGACAGGGATCAATCAGCCCCAGCATTTT
- | TRBJ2-7 | TRBD1 | TRBV20-1 | CSAGGQGTSYEQYF | TGCAGTGCTGGTGGACAGGGGACTTCCTACGAGCAGTACTTC
many | TRBJ2-2 | TRBD2 | TRBV20-1 | CSARDSSASGVTGELFF | TGCAGTGCTAGAGATTCGTCGGCTAGCGGGGTCACCGGGGAGCTGTTTTTT
few | TRBJ2-1 | - | TRBV15 | CATSRAGFSYNEQFF | TGTGCCACCAGCAGAGCGGGGTTTTCCTACAATGAGCAGTTCTTC
few | TRBJ1-1 | - | TRBV15 | CATSRDERLEAFF | TGTGCCACCAGCAGAGATGAAAGACTAGAAGCTTTCTTT
- | TRBJ2-7 | - | TRBV6-1 | CASSDREIGEQYF | TGTGCCAGCAGTGACCGGGAAATCGGCGAGCAGTACTTC